These 20 T cell receptor beta chains were all obtained from the same sample, sequenced in a study of identical twins. Each CDR3 protein gets one entry after TCRdb re-called the 5' RACE reads with MiXCR. The table records hundreds of thousands of distinct CDR3 sequences, roughly 12% of them present only once. This same sample was also part of a study on yellow fever vaccine responses in identical twins.

The sample was PBMCs. The receptor set was obtained from a woman aged 18 to 35 in good health.

This rearrangement joins TRBV20-1 to TRBJ1-4; the D gene is possibly TRBD1 (6 bases). Germline V CDR1 and CDR2: DFQATT, SNEGSKA (reference sequence). The CDR3 is 13 amino acids. With 5 bases removed from V and 3 bases from J, the gap between germline ends came to 10 bases. CDR3 coding DNA: TGCAGTGCTGCCAGACAGGCTAATGAAAAACTGTTTTTT. Residues: CSAARQANEKLFF.

This clonotype showed up many times. V usage is TRBV7-2 and J usage is TRBJ1-5; no reliable D call. V lost 8 bases and J lost 5, with 13 bases in between. Germline values: CDR1 SGHTA, CDR2 FQGNSA. The CDR3 runs to 13 residues. The CDR3 sequence is CASGVDPDQPQHF. The DNA of the CDR3 is TGTGCCAGCGGGGTGGACCCGGATCAGCCCCAGCATTTT.

The rearrangement joins TRBV4-2 to TRBJ2-6; TRBD1 agrees at 7 bases. V lost 4 bases, J lost 0 bases, and 12 bases stayed unmatched. This CDR3 has 19 amino acids. CDR1 is LGHNA, CDR2 YNFKEQ, per germline. The CDR3 DNA reads as TGTGCCAGCAGCCCCGCTTCCCTACAGGGGCCCTCTGGGGCCAACGTCCTGACTTTC. This codes for CASSPASLQGPSGANVLTF.

This clonotype appeared a few times. The chain is built from TRBV18 and TRBJ2-7, with 8 bases matching TRBD1. This CDR3 contains 19 residues. The germline V gene encodes CDR1 KGHSH and CDR2 LQKENI. V shed 0 bases, J shed 2 bases, and the junction held 15 bases outside the gene matches. The DNA for the CDR3 is TGTGCCAGCTCACCACCGACAGGGGCCTATTCTCTGAGCGCCTACGAGCAGTACTTC. This codes for CASSPPTGAYSLSAYEQYF.

This clonotype has a single count. The V gene is TRBV12-3 or TRBV12-4, the J gene TRBJ2-5; weak D call: TRBD2 (6 bases). CDR3 size: 15 residues. Trimming pared 6 bases from V and 5 bases from J, leaving 19 bases between. CDR3 loop: CASSPTYGAGETQYF. The CDR3 DNA is TGTGCCAGCAGCCCCACCTACGGCGCGGGGGAGACCCAGTACTTC.

On this clonotype: A much larger clone differs by one base, so this may be a read error. V is TRBV4-2 and J is TRBJ2-3; unclear D gene. Trimming removed 0 bases at V and 2 bases at J, with 9 bases between. The CDR3 consists of 15 residues. Germline V gene lookup returns CDR1 LGHNA and CDR2 YNFKEQ. The CDR3 sequence is CASSQDGADTDTQYF. The CDR3 bases are TGTGCCAGCAGCCAAGATGGAGCAGACACAGATACGCAGTATTTT.

This clonotype has just a few counts. V and J are TRBV3-1 and TRBJ2-5; 10 nucleotides align to TRBD1. The CDR3 has 15 amino acids. Germline V lookup: CDR1 LGHDT, CDR2 YNNKEL (reference sequence). Trimming at V came to 1 base and at J to 4 bases, leaving 3 bases not matched to a gene. The DNA of the CDR3 is TGTGCCAGCAGCCAAGCGACAGGGGGCACAGAGACCCAGTACTTC. Its translation is CASSQATGGTETQYF.

This clonotype was observed at least ten times. V and J are TRBV10-3 and TRBJ1-6; 10 bases are a match to TRBD1. Germline-derived CDR1 and CDR2 are ENHRY and SYGVKD. The CDR3 sequence is 14 residues long. The J segment lost 9 bases and the V segment lost 6 bases, leaving 5 bases of the junction unmatched. This CDR3 reads CAISRDRGGSPLHF. The CDR3 region has the DNA TGTGCCATCAGCCGGGACAGGGGTGGTTCACCCCTCCACTTT.

In its sample, this clonotype was seen many times. The rearrangement joins TRBV11-2 to TRBJ2-7, with 10 positions matching TRBD2. CDR3 length equals 15 residues. Per the germline V gene, CDR1 is SGHAT and CDR2 is FQNNGV. J was trimmed by 4 bases and V by 6 bases; bases with no gene match: 9. This chain's CDR3 is CASRSGFSGRYEQYF. CDR3 coding DNA: TGTGCCAGCAGGTCAGGCTTTAGCGGGAGGTACGAGCAGTACTTC. Together with reference TRBV11-2 and TRBJ2-7, the CDR3 gives the full variable domain: EAGVAQSPRYKIIEKRQSVAFWCNPISGHATLYWYQQILGQGPKLLIQFQNNGVVDDSQLPKDRFSAERLKGVDSTLKIQPAKLEDSAVYLCASRSGFSGRYEQYFGPGTRLTVT.

This chain joins TRBV4-2 and TRBJ2-3; maybe TRBD2 (5 bases). This CDR3 contains 17 residues. Per the germline V gene, CDR1 is LGHNA and CDR2 is YNFKEQ. The ends were cut back, 4 bases at V and 6 bases at J, with 23 bases in the middle. CDR3 sequence reads: CASSPNVPSGGWDTQYF. CDR3 in DNA: TGTGCCAGCAGCCCCAACGTCCCGAGCGGAGGTTGGGATACGCAGTATTTT.

This clonotype was seen only a few times. The genes are TRBV10-1 and TRBJ2-1; D unclear. The V gene lost 4 bases and the J gene lost 4 bases, with 5 bases spanning the gap. The CDR3 length is 12 residues. Germline assignment: CDR1 WNHNN and CDR2 SYGVQD (reference sequence). As DNA, the CDR3 is TGCGCCAGCAGTGCTGGGTACAATGAGCAGTTCTTC. Residues: CASSAGYNEQFF.

The chain recombines TRBV5-1 with TRBJ2-7, with 7 bases fitting TRBD1. The CDR3 runs to 16 residues. After removal of 1 base from V and 5 bases from J, the junction contained 12 bases not matched to a gene. CDR1 and CDR2 from the germline V gene are SGHRS and YFSETQ. In DNA form, the CDR3 reads TGCGCCAGCAGCTTGTTAGGGGACAGTGCATTTAACGAGCAGTACTTC. It is translated as CASSLLGDSAFNEQYF.

Ten or more counts support this clonotype. V gene TRBV7-8 combines with J gene TRBJ2-3, with 7 bases aligning to TRBD2. CDR1 SGHVS and CDR2 FQNEAQ come from the germline V gene. The CDR3 extends over 15 amino acids. After removal of 3 bases from V and 1 base from J, the junction contained 4 bases not matched to a gene. CDR3 coding DNA: TGTGCCAGCAGCTTGACGGGGGGTGGCACAGATACGCAGTATTTT. Its protein product is CASSLTGGGTDTQYF.

This clonotype was detected many times. The chain joins TRBV15 to TRBJ1-2; 7 nucleotides agree with TRBD1. V shed 3 bases, J shed 10 bases, and the junction held 8 bases outside the gene matches. Germline CDR1 and CDR2: LNHNV and YYDKDF (reference sequence). This CDR3 spans 13 amino acids. The CDR3 DNA reads TGTGCCACCAGCAGGGCAGACAGGGCCACCTACACCTTC. It translates to CATSRADRATYTF.

The V and J genes are TRBV29-1 and TRBJ2-1, with 7 nucleotides matching TRBD2. There are 13 residues in the CDR3. Per germline, CDR1 SQVTM and CDR2 ANQGSEA. CDR3: CSLSGINYNEQFF. In nucleotides, the CDR3 is TGCAGTCTAAGCGGGATCAACTACAATGAGCAGTTCTTC.

This clonotype was detected only a few times. This sequence joins TRBV9 and TRBJ2-7; 11 bases fit TRBD2. The CDR3 runs to 15 residues. V lost 5 bases, J lost 6 bases, and 10 bases stayed unmatched. Germline values: CDR1 SGDLS, CDR2 YYNGEE. DNA for the CDR3: TGTGCCAGCAGTCCGGGAACTAGCGGGAGCGGCGAGCAGTACTTC. As protein: CASSPGTSGSGEQYF.

This chain links TRBV29-1 with TRBJ2-7; TRBD2 matches 7 bases. V was clipped by 6 bases and J by 4 bases; unmatched bases: 12. CDR1 and CDR2 (germline): SQVTM, ANQGSEA. This CDR3 region has 14 residues. CDR3 region: CSVRFGGSRYEQYF. The CDR3 region has the DNA TGCAGCGTCAGATTCGGCGGGAGTCGTTACGAGCAGTACTTC.

V is TRBV14 and J is TRBJ2-1, with a weak D call TRBD2 (7 bases). Trimming took off 4 bases at V and 10 bases at J, with 17 bases between the two ends. The CDR3 extends over 14 amino acids. Germline CDR1 SGHDN, CDR2 FVKESK. The CDR3 reads CASSRPGGGTEQFF. DNA for the CDR3: TGTGCCAGCAGCCGACCCGGCGGGGGCACCGAGCAGTTCTTC.

This clonotype was detected only a few times. The chain has TRBV12-5 and TRBJ2-3; D is perhaps TRBD1 (5 bases). Germline CDR1 and CDR2: LGHNT and FRNRAP. The ends were cut back, 6 bases at V and 0 bases at J, with 19 bases in the middle. CDR3 size: 17 residues. The CDR3 sequence: CASGQGRDSASTDTQYF. The CDR3 bases are TGTGCTAGTGGACAAGGAAGAGACAGTGCTAGCACAGATACGCAGTATTTT.

The chain carries TRBV10-3 and TRBJ2-7; no reliable D call. The CDR3 is 13 residues long. Germline V CDR1 and CDR2: ENHRY, SYGVKD. The V gene lost 0 bases and the J gene lost 3 bases, with 6 bases spanning the gap. CDR3: CAISESRFYEQYV. CDR3 coding DNA: TGTGCCATCAGTGAGTCAAGATTCTACGAGCAGTACGTC.